Following are 20 T cell receptor beta chains from one sample sequenced in a study of blood T cells in healthy people across ages. Primers used in a second PCR of about 6 to 11 cycles were a sample-barcoded 5' primer and a J-beta primer mix. Via MiXCR, TCRdb re-called the 5' RACE reads, giving one row per CDR3 protein. Of 1.5 million to 2 million distinct CDR3 sequences listed, around 50% are singletons. Sequencing input: blood. These receptors originate from a woman in her thirties or forties in good health.

The chain combines TRBV7-9 with TRBJ1-5; D gene uncertain. The ends were cut back, 1 base at V and 7 bases at J, with 11 bases in the middle. The CDR3 contains 14 residues. CDR1 is SEHNR, CDR2 FQNEAQ, per germline (reference sequence). CDR3 amino acids: CASSLDGPWQPQHF. For the CDR3, the DNA is TGTGCCAGCAGCTTAGATGGCCCTTGGCAGCCCCAGCATTTT.

The chain has TRBV10-3 and TRBJ2-7, with 7 nucleotides matching TRBD1. CDR1 and CDR2 (germline): ENHRY, SYGVKD. With 5 bases clipped from V and 0 bases from J, the junction kept 4 bases outside the gene matches. The CDR3 loop spans 14 amino acids. The CDR3 loop reads CAISLQGNSYEQYF. In DNA form, the CDR3 reads TGTGCCATCAGTCTACAGGGGAACTCCTACGAGCAGTACTTC.

This clonotype was seen only a few times. The chain has TRBV7-9 and TRBJ2-6; a possible D gene is TRBD2 (5 bases). The CDR3 runs 16 residues. Germline V gene lookup returns CDR1 SEHNR and CDR2 FQNEAQ (reference sequence). V lost 2 bases to trimming and J lost 0 bases, with 8 bases between them. CDR3 nucleotide sequence: TGTGCCAGCAGCTTATTCCGGGGCTCTGGGGCCAACGTCCTGACTTTC. Its protein product is CASSLFRGSGANVLTF.

The J gene is TRBJ1-2, the V gene TRBV5-6, with D unresolved. The V and J ends lost 1 base and 1 base respectively, with 8 bases between them. Germline V gene sequence: CDR1 SGHDT, CDR2 YYEEEE. CDR3 length: 14 amino acids. This CDR3 is CASSLKGLNYGYTF. CDR3 coding DNA: TGTGCCAGCAGCTTGAAAGGACTTAACTATGGCTACACCTTC. Based on the CDR3 plus reference TRBV5-6 and TRBJ1-2, the full variable domain is DAGVTQSPTHLIKTRGQQVTLRCSPKSGHDTVSWYQQALGQGPQFIFQYYEEEERQRGNFPDRFSGHQFPNYSSELNVNALLLGDSALYLCASSLKGLNYGYTFGSGTRLTVV.

The chain is built from TRBV7-8 and TRBJ2-7, with 9 bases aligning to TRBD1. J lost 7 bases, V lost 0 bases, and 7 bases had no gene match. CDR3 length: 15 residues. The germline V gene has CDR1 SGHVS and CDR2 FQNEAQ. CDR3 sequence (DNA): TGTGCCAGCAGCTTAGCCGGGACAGGGTATCATGAGCAGTACTTC. Translating it yields CASSLAGTGYHEQYF. The full variable domain, with the rest looked up from reference TRBV7-8 and TRBJ2-7, is GAGVSQSPRYKVAKRGQDVALRCDPISGHVSLFWYQQALGQGPEFLTYFQNEAQLDKSGLPSDRFFAERPEGSVSTLKIQRTQQEDSAVYLCASSLAGTGYHEQYFGPGTRLTVT.

This sequence joins TRBV20-1 and TRBJ2-1, with 9 bases matching TRBD2. J gave up 0 bases and V 7 bases, and 13 bases lay outside the gene matches. Germline CDR1 is DFQATT and CDR2 is SNEGSKA (reference sequence). The CDR3 has 17 residues. The CDR3 DNA is TGCAGTGTTAAATCTCAGCGGGGGGATAGCTCCTACAATGAGCAGTTCTTC. The encoded protein is CSVKSQRGDSSYNEQFF.

This chain links TRBV29-1 with TRBJ1-2; no clear D. Looked up from germline, CDR1 is SQVTM and CDR2 is ANQGSEA. V lost 6 bases and J 4 bases, leaving 9 bases between the germline ends. The CDR3 loop spans 11 amino acids. Here the CDR3 reads CSVRTSYGYTF. CDR3 DNA sequence: TGCAGCGTCAGGACTTCCTATGGCTACACCTTC.

The chain is built from TRBV12-3 or TRBV12-4 and TRBJ1-5; the D gene is possibly TRBD1 (5 bases). V was pared by 7 bases and J by 4 bases, with 17 bases between. The CDR3 sequence is 15 residues long. The CDR3 region has the DNA TGTGCCAGCAACGCGGGACCCCCTAGGAATCAGCCCCAGCATTTT. Translating it yields CASNAGPPRNQPQHF.

V is TRBV7-9 and J is TRBJ2-5; no firm D call. Trimming removed 7 bases from V and 4 bases from J, with 13 bases in between. The germline V gene encodes CDR1 SEHNR and CDR2 FQNEAQ (reference sequence). This CDR3 has 13 amino acids. This chain's CDR3 is CASNWGTVETQYF. The CDR3 region has the DNA TGTGCCAGCAACTGGGGTACAGTAGAGACCCAGTACTTC.

The J gene is TRBJ1-1, the V gene TRBV5-1, with 8 bases identical to TRBD1. Germline assignment: CDR1 SGHRS and CDR2 YFSETQ. V was clipped by 0 bases and J by 1 base; unmatched bases: 2. The CDR3 length is 15 residues. CDR3 bases: TGCGCCAGCAGCTTGGAGACAGGGGCGAACACTGAAGCTTTCTTT. This encodes CASSLETGANTEAFF.

Comment on this clonotype: One end of the junction is discordant with germline, which a read error may explain. This chain links TRBV7-7 with TRBJ2-5; 7 nucleotides align to TRBD2. The germline V gene has CDR1 SSHAT and CDR2 FNYEAQ (reference sequence). CDR3 size: 15 residues. The CDR3 nucleotides read TGTGCTAGCAGCCGACGACTAGCCACCGGGGAGACCCAGTACTTC. This sequence encodes CASSRRLATGETQYF. The full variable domain, in which reference TRBV7-7 and TRBJ2-5 provide the parts outside the CDR3, is GAGVSQSPRYKVTKRGQDVTLRCDPISSHATLYWYQQALGQGPEFLTYFNYEAQPDKSGLPSDRFSAERPEGSISTLTIQRTEQRDSAMYRCASSRRLATGETQYFGPGTRLLVL.

This clonotype was found a few times. The chain combines TRBV27 with TRBJ2-7; 10 bases map to TRBD1. The CDR3 runs to 14 residues. Trimming removed 6 bases from V and 2 bases from J; junction bases left unmatched: 4. Germline V gives CDR1 MNHEY, CDR2 SMNVEV (reference sequence). In DNA form, the CDR3 reads TGTGCCAGCAGACGGGACAGGGGAACCTACGAGCAGTACTTC. Encoded protein: CASRRDRGTYEQYF.

The chain couples TRBV6-2 or TRBV6-3 to TRBJ2-3; D possibly corresponds to TRBD1 (6 bases). Trimming left V 10 bases short and J 2 bases short, with 19 bases between. CDR1 and CDR2 from the germline V gene are MNHEY and SVGEGT. The CDR3 runs 15 residues. The CDR3 loop reads CATLKRGFNTDTQYF. The CDR3 nucleotides are TGTGCCACCCTCAAGAGGGGGTTTAACACAGATACGCAGTATTTT.

This chain joins TRBV6-2 or TRBV6-3 and TRBJ2-7; D not resolved. Trimming stripped 5 bases from V and 2 bases from J, with 13 bases between. CDR1 and CDR2 (germline): MNHEY, SVGEGT. The CDR3 consists of 14 residues. The CDR3 is CASSLPTDTYEQYF. CDR3 DNA sequence: TGTGCCAGCAGTCTACCTACAGATACCTACGAGCAGTACTTC.

This clonotype was counted between two and nine times. The chain employs TRBV27 and TRBJ2-4; TRBD2 matches 10 bases. The CDR3 is 17 residues long. From germline, CDR1 is MNHEY and CDR2 SMNVEV (reference sequence). The junction had 12 bases not matched to a gene; V was cut back by 2 bases and J by 8 bases. CDR3 amino acids: CASSLLSPAGGRDIQYF. CDR3 nucleotides: TGTGCCAGCAGTTTACTCTCCCCAGCGGGGGGGCGGGACATTCAGTACTTC.

This chain joins TRBV6-2 or TRBV6-3 and TRBJ1-1; no clear D. The germline CDR1 and CDR2 sequences are MNHEY and SVGEGT. The length of the CDR3 is 13 residues. Trimming took 5 bases from V and 4 from J, leaving 11 bases between them. In nucleotides, the CDR3 is TGTGCCAGCAGTCTCATAGGGATCACTGAAGCTTTCTTT. This codes for CASSLIGITEAFF.

This clonotype came up a few times. The chain couples TRBV7-6 to TRBJ2-7, with 8 bases that match TRBD1. The trim removed 5 bases at V and 4 bases at J, leaving 10 bases unmatched. Germline V gene sequence: CDR1 SGHVS, CDR2 FNYEAQ. CDR3 size: 15 residues. CDR3 DNA: TGTGCCAGCAGCCCCTGCAAGACAGGGGCTTACGAGCAGTACTTC. Its protein is CASSPCKTGAYEQYF.

The V gene is TRBV29-1, the J gene TRBJ2-3; D might be TRBD2 (5 bases). Germline lookup yields CDR1 SQVTM and CDR2 ANQGSEA. The CDR3 covers 14 residues. With 7 bases removed from V and 1 base from J, the gap between germline ends came to 15 bases. CDR3 sequence: CSALDGFGTDTQYF. In DNA, the CDR3 is TGCAGCGCACTAGACGGCTTCGGCACAGATACGCAGTATTTT.

The J gene is TRBJ1-6, the V gene TRBV28; 7 bases map to TRBD1. The CDR3 is 15 amino acids. The germline V gene encodes CDR1 MDHEN and CDR2 SYDVKM. V was clipped by 6 bases and J by 8 bases; unmatched bases: 10. The CDR3 sequence: CASREAQGEYSPLHF. The CDR3 bases are TGTGCCAGCAGGGAAGCGCAGGGGGAATATTCACCCCTCCACTTT.

The V and J genes are TRBV6-2 or TRBV6-3 and TRBJ2-7, with 9 bases that match TRBD1. With V trimmed by 4 bases and J by 0 bases, 13 bases remained unmatched. This CDR3 comprises 18 residues. Germline CDR1 and CDR2: MNHEY and SVGEGT. The DNA for the CDR3 is TGTGCCAGCAGTTTTGACCGACACAGGGGGCTTGACTCCTACGAGCAGTACTTC. Translated, it gives CASSFDRHRGLDSYEQYF.